One sample yielded the 3 T cell receptor beta chains listed below, sequenced in a study of beta chain features in type 1 diabetes. Study-wide findings and caveats: Within each of all four CD4+ subsets, Type 1 diabetes patients had TCRB CDR3s that were moderately but significantly shorter.

The study reverse transcribed the entire isolated RNA, so it sequenced expressed TCRB transcripts. Sequencing used immunoSEQ multiplex PCR; TCRdb keeps in-frame clones, though not all of them. The repertoire has some 350,000 clones, less than 15% of them found once; the top ten carry approximately 0.016%. Their antigen targets remain unknown. Sequenced material: naive CD4+ T cells from blood. The origin of the receptors is a woman between 18 and 30 years old with type 1 diabetes.

With respect to this clone: Other DNA sequences in this sample translate to the same CDR3. This sequence joins TRBV7-2 and TRBJ2-5; D is perhaps TRBD1 (6 bases). Germline V gives CDR1 SGHTA, CDR2 FQGNSA. The ends were cut back, 5 bases at V and 2 bases at J, with 9 bases in the middle. The CDR3 runs 13 residues. CDR3 coding DNA: TGTGCCAGCAGCCCGGGACAACAAGAGACCCAGTACTTC. This gives the protein CASSPGQQETQYF.

This clone was detected a few times. The chain joins TRBV6-6 to TRBJ2-7; 8 positions agree with TRBD2. The germline V gene has CDR1 MNHNY and CDR2 SVGAGI (reference sequence). The CDR3 totals 13 residues. After removal of 6 bases from V and 1 base from J, the junction contained 2 bases not matched to a gene. CDR3 sequence (DNA): TGTGCCAGCAGCCCTAGCGGGTCCTACGAGCAGTACTTC. It translates to CASSPSGSYEQYF.

The chain couples TRBV5-1 to TRBJ1-5, with 7 nucleotides matching TRBD1. CDR1 and CDR2 from the germline V gene are SGHRS and YFSETQ. The CDR3 has 14 residues. After removal of 4 bases from V and 3 bases from J, the junction contained 4 bases not matched to a gene. Here the CDR3 reads CASSPDRNNQPQHF. The CDR3 DNA reads TGCGCCAGCAGCCCGGACAGGAACAATCAGCCCCAGCATTTT.